This T cell receptor (beta chain) was captured in a study of lymphopenia after photon versus proton radiotherapy. The V end was cut by 5 bases, the J end by 10 bases, with 14 bases between. Germline assignment: CDR1 MNHEY and CDR2 SMNVEV (reference sequence). The CDR3 is made up of 13 amino acids. The protocol was immunoSEQ multiplex PCR, while the TCRdb copy is restricted to in-frame clones and leaves out a portion. The sample lists over 50,000 clones; approximately 86% were seen once. This receptor was obtained from a man aged 40-49 years with gastric cancer. The chain recombines TRBV27 with TRBJ2-2, with D unclear. Sequencing was performed on peripheral blood, taken from a patient treated with photon-based radiotherapy. The CDR3, as DNA: TGTGCCAGCAGTCCCAGACACCTTTTGGAGCTGTTTTTT. Amino acid sequence: CASSPRHLLELFF.